The 8 T cell receptor beta chains below all came from one sample that was sequenced in a study of blood T cell repertoires in COVID-19. Generated by immunoSEQ multiplex PCR, the TCRdb table keeps only in-frame clones and is missing some. The data contain around 72,000 clones, roughly 89% of them singletons. Sequenced input: peripheral blood. The receptors were gathered from a woman aged 45-65 years with acute or convalescent COVID-19.

This chain joins TRBV7-2 and TRBJ2-1; D perhaps matches TRBD1 (7 bases). The V gene's germline CDR1 is SGHTA and CDR2 FQGNSA. The V gene lost 5 bases and the J gene lost 4 bases, with 18 bases spanning the gap. The CDR3 is 16 residues long. The CDR3 DNA follows: TGTGCCAGCAGCCCGGAGGGGGCCATCGGGTACAATGAGCAGTTCTTC. It translates to CASSPEGAIGYNEQFF.

The gene calls are TRBV19 and TRBJ1-1, with no clear D. The germline CDR1 and CDR2 sequences are LNHDA and SQIVND (reference sequence). The germline V and J ends were trimmed by 7 bases and 5 bases, with 14 bases remaining between them. The CDR3 runs 13 residues. CDR3 sequence reads: CASNSRAVTEAFF. CDR3 bases: TGTGCCAGTAACTCGAGGGCGGTGACTGAAGCTTTCTTT.

The rearrangement uses TRBV2 and TRBJ1-2, with 7 bases lining up with TRBD1. Germline assignment: CDR1 SNHLY and CDR2 FYNNEI. CDR3 length: 14 amino acids. Germline trimming cut 7 bases from V and 5 bases from J; bases unmatched to any gene: 10. The CDR3 loop is CASNSAGGRYGYTF. The CDR3 region has the DNA TGTGCCAGCAACTCGGCAGGGGGGAGGTATGGCTACACCTTC.

This rearrangement joins TRBV5-1 to TRBJ1-1; D might be TRBD1 (5 bases). The CDR3 consists of 11 residues. Trimming removed 4 bases from V and 7 bases from J, with 8 bases in between. Germline V lookup: CDR1 SGHRS, CDR2 YFSETQ. CDR3 coding DNA: TGCGCCAGCAGCGACAGATATGAAGCTTTCTTT. Amino acids: CASSDRYEAFF.

This clone was detected only once. The rearrangement joins TRBV19 to TRBJ2-7; perhaps TRBD1 as D (5 bases). V was clipped by 3 bases and J by 0 bases, with 15 bases between them. The CDR3 loop spans 16 amino acids. Germline loops: CDR1 LNHDA, CDR2 SQIVND (reference sequence). The CDR3 loop reads CASSIVGATSSYEQYF. Written as DNA, the CDR3 is TGTGCCAGTAGTATTGTAGGGGCTACAAGCTCCTACGAGCAGTACTTC. Full variable domain (rest looked up from reference TRBV19 and TRBJ2-7): DGGITQSPKYLFRKEGQNVTLSCEQNLNHDAMYWYRQDPGQGLRLIYYSQIVNDFQKGDIAEGYSVSREKKESFPLTVTSAQKNPTAFYLCASSIVGATSSYEQYFGPGTRLTVT.

This chain links TRBV5-1 with TRBJ1-1, with 7 nucleotides matching TRBD1. With V trimmed by 4 bases and J by 1 base, 4 bases remained unmatched. Germline V gene data show CDR1 as SGHRS and CDR2 as YFSETQ. This CDR3 spans 14 amino acids. The CDR3 region is CASSLTGENTEAFF. The CDR3 nucleotides read TGCGCCAGCAGCCTTACAGGGGAGAACACTGAAGCTTTCTTT.

The CDR3 region is CASRGDSSGYGGYTF. The CDR3 DNA is TGTGCCAGCAGGGGGGACAGCTCAGGCTATGGTGGCTACACCTTC. The chain links TRBV6-5 to TRBJ1-2, with 7 bases matching TRBD1. J gave up 7 bases and V 6 bases, and 14 bases lay outside the gene matches. The CDR3 consists of 15 residues. CDR1 and CDR2 from the germline V gene are MNHEY and SVGAGI.

This clone was recorded only once. The V gene is TRBV10-3, the J gene TRBJ1-1; no definite D call. Germline V gene sequence: CDR1 ENHRY, CDR2 SYGVKD. Trimming pared 0 bases from V and 0 bases from J, leaving 5 bases between. This CDR3 is 14 amino acids long. This chain's CDR3 is CAISESGVNTEAFF. DNA of the CDR3: TGTGCCATCAGTGAGTCCGGGGTGAACACTGAAGCTTTCTTT.